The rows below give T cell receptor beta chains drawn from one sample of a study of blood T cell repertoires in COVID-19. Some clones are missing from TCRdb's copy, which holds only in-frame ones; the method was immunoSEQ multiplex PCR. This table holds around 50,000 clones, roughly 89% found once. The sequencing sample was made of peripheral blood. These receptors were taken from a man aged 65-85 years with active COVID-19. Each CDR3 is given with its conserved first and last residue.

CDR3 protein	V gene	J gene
CASSPRLGNEKLFF	TRBV14	TRBJ1-4
CASSDSRTGATNEKLFF	TRBV25-1	TRBJ1-4
CASSQGLAGGVSYNEQFF	TRBV4-1	TRBJ2-1
CASSTLSSGVSFNEQYF	TRBV28	TRBJ2-7
CASSLSGQNTEAFF	TRBV18	TRBJ1-1
CASRPQTPTNYGYTF	TRBV28	TRBJ1-2
CASSYRSYEQYF	TRBV6-2/TRBV6-3	TRBJ2-7
CASSSGQGASTEAFF	TRBV5-1	TRBJ1-1
CASSLVYPERGGYTF	TRBV5-6	TRBJ1-2
CASRGQGSYGYTF	TRBV19	TRBJ1-2
CASSWRQGMQPQHF	TRBV27	TRBJ1-5
CASSPGQDNSPLHF	TRBV28	TRBJ1-6
CASSLYGTSGGMDEQFF	TRBV3-1/TRBV3-2	TRBJ2-1
CASSSYDRAYGYTF	TRBV7-2	TRBJ1-2
CASSIDRGLLTPLHF	TRBV19	TRBJ1-6
CASSSQGEGYTF	TRBV6-5	TRBJ1-2
CASSPPGLAGARGEQYF	TRBV27	TRBJ2-7
CASISTAIYQETQYF	TRBV21-1	TRBJ2-5
CASRMTGVTSWTEAFF	TRBV5-1	TRBJ1-1
CASSLSGEQFF	TRBV5-1	TRBJ2-1
CATSDPSPGGLDNEQFF	TRBV24-1	TRBJ2-1
CASSVGQMNTEAFF	TRBV9	TRBJ1-1
CAWSDGAGAGNQPQHF	TRBV30	TRBJ1-5
CASSYGTGAYEQYF	TRBV6-5	TRBJ2-7